This T cell receptor (beta chain) was retrieved from a study of T cells after yellow fever vaccination. Background on the study: In the case of low-cell-number fractions, SMART-Seq v4 Ultra Low Input was used for preparation. General study results and limits: Though it reached lower strength, the secondary response hit its peak faster, day 5 versus 15. Subsequent booster samples again held most clones from primary vaccination (more than 95% CD4, about 90% CD8).

Making TCR cDNA involved 5'RACE template switching, which added UMIs and a universal primer site. TCRdb redid the calling of the 5' RACE reads with MiXCR, one entry per CDR3 protein. The sample records roughly 96,000 distinct CDR3 sequences, roughly 10% being singletons. V lost 6 bases and J 1 base, leaving 12 bases between the germline ends. This CDR3 is built from 14 residues. Germline V lookup: CDR1 MNHNS, CDR2 SASEGT. This clonotype showed up just a few times. The starting material was CD8+ T cells not binding an NS4B(214-222) dextramer, sorted from PBMCs, obtained more than 13 days after the first yellow fever vaccination. This TCR derives from a man younger than 30 who received the YFV17D yellow fever vaccine. The V and J genes are TRBV6-1 and TRBJ1-1; possibly TRBD1 for D (6 bases). This CDR3 reads CASRVEQGNTEAFF. CDR3 bases: TGTGCCAGCAGGGTCGAACAGGGGAACACTGAAGCTTTCTTT.